This passage covers 5 T cell receptor beta chains from one sample sequenced in a study of OX40 agonist ivuxolimab in advanced cancers. Profiling relied on immunoSEQ multiplex PCR, and the TCRdb table lists in-frame clones only, not all of them. The table records 70,000 to 100,000 clones, 86% of them present only once. Sequences were derived from CD4+ or CD8+ T cells sorted from blood, sampled in a trial of the OX40 agonist ivuxolimab. These receptors were taken from an adult with an advanced solid tumor such as melanoma, head and neck, liver or kidney cancer.

This clone was seen once. This chain joins TRBV19 and TRBJ2-5; 11 bases match TRBD2. The CDR3 totals 15 residues. Germline CDR1 reads LNHDA; CDR2 reads SQIVND (reference sequence). The J segment lost 4 bases and the V segment lost 4 bases, leaving 5 bases of the junction unmatched. Here the CDR3 DNA reads TGTGCCAGTAGTAATGTGCTAGCGGGAGGAGAGACCCAGTACTTC. Amino acid sequence: CASSNVLAGGETQYF.

V usage is TRBV11-3 and J usage is TRBJ2-2; D is unresolved. Germline CDR1 is SGHNT and CDR2 is YENEEA. V was shortened by 4 bases and J by 7 bases, with 7 bases between the two germline ends. This CDR3 contains 12 residues. The CDR3: CASSWADGELFF. CDR3 sequence (DNA): TGTGCCAGCAGCTGGGCGGACGGGGAGCTGTTTTTT.

The chain combines TRBV5-8 with TRBJ1-5, with D unresolved. Between the trimmed V and J ends, which lost 0 bases and 5 bases, there was a span of 12 bases. The V gene's germline CDR1 is SGHTS and CDR2 YDEGEE. The CDR3 runs 15 residues. The DNA of the CDR3 is TGTGCCAGCAGCTTGGGACTAGGAATCGATCAGCCCCAGCATTTT. Its translation is CASSLGLGIDQPQHF.

The V gene is TRBV2, the J gene TRBJ1-2; no firm D call. The V end lost 4 bases, the J end lost 4 bases, and 10 bases lay between the germline ends. There are 13 residues in the CDR3. CDR1 and CDR2 (germline): SNHLY, FYNNEI. In DNA form, the CDR3 reads TGTGCCAGCAGTGGAGAGAGCGGCTATGGCTACACCTTC. Protein sequence: CASSGESGYGYTF.

The V and J genes are TRBV5-1 and TRBJ1-1; D is uncertain. The V gene lost 4 bases and the J gene lost 0 bases, with 10 bases spanning the gap. The CDR3 length is 14 residues. CDR1 and CDR2 (germline): SGHRS, YFSETQ. CDR3 amino acids: CASSLDGMNTEAFF. The CDR3 region has the DNA TGCGCCAGCAGCCTGGACGGGATGAACACTGAAGCTTTCTTT.